This entry lists 11 T cell receptor beta chains sequenced from one sample in a study of T cell responses to AZD1222 COVID-19 vaccine. Profiled with immunoSEQ multiplex PCR; TCRdb holds only in-frame clones, not every one. Seen here are more than 150,000 clones, roughly 94% observed once, and the top ten hold more than 1.5%. The sequences come from peripheral blood, collected 28 days after the second AZD1222 dose. The receptors were gathered from an adult who received the AZD1222 COVID-19 vaccine.

Ten or more counts support this clone. The gene calls are TRBV3-1 (or the pseudogene TRBV3-2) and TRBJ1-6; D unclear. Germline CDR1 LGHDT, CDR2 YNNKEL (reference sequence). Trimming took off 4 bases at V and 11 bases at J, with 15 bases between the two ends. This CDR3 contains 14 residues. The CDR3 region has the DNA TGTGCCAGCAGCCCCGGGTCCGAGGTGGCACCCCTCCACTTT. It codes for CASSPGSEVAPLHF.

The chain has TRBV14 and TRBJ1-1; no clear D gene. Germline V gene sequence: CDR1 SGHDN, CDR2 FVKESK. V lost 3 bases and J lost 11, with 16 bases in between. The CDR3 is 13 amino acids. The CDR3 spells CASSHREVGVAFF. The CDR3 DNA reads as TGTGCCAGCAGCCATCGGGAAGTCGGGGTGGCTTTCTTT. The full variable domain, with the rest looked up from reference TRBV14 and TRBJ1-1, is EAGVTQFPSHSVIEKGQTVTLRCDPISGHDNLYWYRRVMGKEIKFLLHFVKESKQDESGMPNNRFLAERTGGTYSTLKVQPAELEDSGVYFCASSHREVGVAFFGQGTRLTVV.

CDR3 nucleotide sequence: TGTGCCAGCAGCGTCGACGGCAGGTTTGAAAAACTGTTTTTT. As protein: CASSVDGRFEKLFF. V and J are TRBV9 and TRBJ1-4; no firm D call. Per the germline V gene, CDR1 is SGDLS and CDR2 is YYNGEE. The CDR3 is 14 residues long. V was pared by 2 bases and J by 7 bases, with 12 bases between. The full variable domain, in which reference TRBV9 and TRBJ1-4 provide the parts outside the CDR3, is DSGVTQTPKHLITATGQRVTLRCSPRSGDLSVYWYQQSLDQGLQFLIQYYNGEERAKGNILERFSAQQFPDLHSELNLSSLELGDSALYFCASSVDGRFEKLFFGSGTQLSVL.

A note on this clone: One end of the junction does not line up with germline, which may come from a read error. The chain carries TRBV9 and TRBJ1-3, with unresolved D. The CDR3 is 11 residues long. Germline V CDR1 and CDR2: SGDLS, YYNGEE. CDR3 in DNA: TGTGCCAGCAGCAACGGGAACAGTCCGACCTTT. Amino acid sequence: CASSNGNSPTF.

The genes are TRBV14 and TRBJ2-1; D tentatively reads TRBD1 or TRBD2 (7 bases each). The V and J ends lost 1 base and 8 bases respectively, with 15 bases between them. CDR1 and CDR2 from the germline V gene are SGHDN and FVKESK. This CDR3 has 15 residues. CDR3 sequence: CASSQVRGGRDEQFF. In DNA form, the CDR3 reads TGTGCCAGCAGCCAAGTCAGGGGGGGCCGCGATGAGCAGTTCTTC.

The chain employs TRBV6-5 and TRBJ2-7; the match to TRBD2 covers 12 bases. CDR3 size: 15 residues. Germline CDR1 and CDR2: MNHEY and SVGAGI. Trimming cost V 5 bases and J 3 bases; bases outside gene matches: 5. The CDR3 sequence: CASSNPGLAGYEQYF. CDR3 nucleotide sequence: TGTGCCAGCAGTAACCCGGGACTAGCGGGCTACGAGCAGTACTTC.

The genes are TRBV5-1 and TRBJ2-1, with 8 positions matching TRBD2. Germline CDR1 SGHRS, CDR2 YFSETQ. CDR3 length equals 14 residues. Trimming cost V 4 bases and J 9 bases; bases outside gene matches: 9. The CDR3 loop reads CASSLRGGLVEQFF. The CDR3 region has the DNA TGCGCCAGCAGCCTTCGGGGGGGCCTTGTTGAGCAGTTCTTC.

The chain is built from TRBV2 and TRBJ2-3; 8 bases line up with TRBD1. Germline CDR1 reads SNHLY; CDR2 reads FYNNEI. CDR3 length equals 15 residues. V shed 5 bases and J 1 base; nucleotides not matched to a gene: 5. The CDR3 sequence is CASSRTGGRTDTQYF. CDR3 nucleotides: TGTGCCAGCAGTCGTACAGGGGGGCGCACAGATACGCAGTATTTT.

The table lists this clone with a count of one. J is TRBJ1-5 and V is TRBV19, with D possibly TRBD1 on 5 matching bases. Germline-derived CDR1 and CDR2 are LNHDA and SQIVND (reference sequence). This CDR3 has 15 amino acids. Between the trimmed V and J ends, which lost 4 bases and 5 bases, there was a span of 15 bases. The CDR3 loop is CASSTLSGIYQPQHF. CDR3 bases: TGTGCCAGTAGTACCCTCTCAGGGATATATCAGCCCCAGCATTTT. The full variable domain, its missing parts supplied by reference TRBV19 and TRBJ1-5, is DGGITQSPKYLFRKEGQNVTLSCEQNLNHDAMYWYRQDPGQGLRLIYYSQIVNDFQKGDIAEGYSVSREKKESFPLTVTSAQKNPTAFYLCASSTLSGIYQPQHFGDGTRLSIL.

This rearrangement joins TRBV28 to TRBJ2-7; D possibly corresponds to TRBD1 (6 bases). Germline assignment: CDR1 MDHEN and CDR2 SYDVKM. The V end lost 6 bases, the J end lost 0 bases, and 15 bases lay between the germline ends. This CDR3 contains 15 residues. For the CDR3, the DNA is TGTGCCAGCAGAAAGCTGGACAGAGACTCCTACGAGCAGTACTTC. Its translation: CASRKLDRDSYEQYF.

The rearrangement uses TRBV28 and TRBJ2-7; D tentatively reads TRBD1 or TRBD2 (5 bases each). Per the germline V gene, CDR1 is MDHEN and CDR2 is SYDVKM. CDR3 length: 15 residues. Trimming stripped 5 bases from V and 9 bases from J, with 23 bases between. In nucleotides, the CDR3 is TGTGCCAGCAGTCCGTCCTCCGGGGCCTCGGTTGGGCAGTACTTC. Residues: CASSPSSGASVGQYF.